The next 32 T cell receptor beta chains were all read from a single sample in a study of blood T cell repertoires in COVID-19. Assay used: immunoSEQ multiplex PCR; TCRdb lists only in-frame clones, some missing. The repertoire consists of some 50,000 clones, with over 85% occurring once and the leading ten covering roughly 1%. Sequencing used peripheral blood. Receptor source: a man aged 60 to 75 with COVID-19, enrolled during active disease.

V and J are TRBV9 and TRBJ1-1; D remains ambiguous. The CDR3 totals 13 residues. The ends were cut back, 0 bases at V and 3 bases at J, with 6 bases in the middle. Germline V gene lookup returns CDR1 SGDLS and CDR2 YYNGEE. The CDR3 loop reads CASSVDSHTEAFF. For the CDR3, the DNA is TGTGCCAGCAGCGTAGACAGCCACACTGAAGCTTTCTTT.

This sequence joins TRBV7-9 and TRBJ1-5; D is unclear. V was clipped by 3 bases and J by 3 bases, with 12 bases between them. Germline-derived CDR1 and CDR2 are SEHNR and FQNEAQ (reference sequence). The CDR3 runs to 15 residues. DNA of the CDR3: TGTGCCAGCAGCTTTGCGGGAGGTGACAATCAGCCCCAGCATTTT. Translation gives CASSFAGGDNQPQHF.

This chain links TRBV11-2 with TRBJ1-5; weak D call: TRBD1 (6 bases). This CDR3 is 14 amino acids long. Germline V gives CDR1 SGHAT, CDR2 FQNNGV. The V gene lost 5 bases and the J gene lost 6 bases, with 14 bases spanning the gap. This CDR3 is CASSHGQYGQPQHF. The DNA of the CDR3 is TGTGCCAGCAGCCACGGACAGTACGGTCAGCCCCAGCATTTT.

This rearrangement joins TRBV30 to TRBJ1-6, with D tentatively TRBD1 (6 bases). Germline CDR1 is GTSNPN and CDR2 is SVGIG (reference sequence). The CDR3 loop spans 19 amino acids. Trimming cost V 3 bases and J 5 bases, with 26 bases left between them. CDR3 sequence reads: CAWRWGQGKWSQDNSPLHF. Written as DNA, the CDR3 is TGTGCCTGGAGATGGGGGCAGGGGAAGTGGTCACAAGATAATTCACCCCTCCACTTT.

This chain links TRBV5-4 with TRBJ1-1, with D perhaps TRBD1 (5 bases). The germline V gene encodes CDR1 SGHNT and CDR2 YYREEE (reference sequence). The CDR3 runs 14 residues. Trimming cost V 4 bases and J 4 bases, with 14 bases left between them. The CDR3 DNA reads TGTGCCAGCAGCGAGGTAGGGGAGGTCACTGAAGCTTTCTTT. This gives the protein CASSEVGEVTEAFF.

The V gene is TRBV27, the J gene TRBJ2-2, with TRBD1 matching over 8 bases. Trimming at V came to 7 bases and at J to 5 bases, leaving 6 bases not matched to a gene. Germline CDR1 MNHEY, CDR2 SMNVEV (reference sequence). This CDR3 has 14 amino acids. The CDR3 region has the DNA TGTGCCAGCACGACCGGGACAGGTACCGGGGAGCTGTTTTTT. It is translated as CASTTGTGTGELFF.

V and J are TRBV3-1 (or the pseudogene TRBV3-2) and TRBJ2-3, with D possibly TRBD2 on 5 matching bases. This CDR3 region has 15 residues. Germline CDR1 and CDR2: LGHDT and YNNKEL (reference sequence). The germline V and J ends were trimmed by 1 base and 0 bases, with 8 bases remaining between them. The CDR3 spells CASSQVPGSTDTQYF. DNA for the CDR3: TGTGCCAGCAGCCAAGTCCCGGGGAGCACAGATACGCAGTATTTT.

V is TRBV10-3 and J is TRBJ1-1; TRBD1 matches at 9 bases. This CDR3 is built from 13 residues. V lost 6 bases to trimming and J lost 4 bases; unmatched junction nucleotides: 3. Germline V lookup: CDR1 ENHRY, CDR2 SYGVKD. The DNA of the CDR3 is TGTGCCATCAGCCGGGACAGGGTCACTGAAGCTTTCTTT. Residues: CAISRDRVTEAFF.

The V and J genes are TRBV27 and TRBJ1-1, with 11 nucleotides matching TRBD1. The germline V gene encodes CDR1 MNHEY and CDR2 SMNVEV (reference sequence). The CDR3 covers 15 residues. The V segment lost 5 bases and the J segment 4 bases; nucleotides outside the gene matches: 6. The CDR3 DNA reads as TGTGCCAGCAGTCCCCGGACAGGGGGCTTCACTGAAGCTTTCTTT. It translates to CASSPRTGGFTEAFF.

This clone showed up just once. The CDR3 region has the DNA TGTGCCAGCAGGGCAGGGGGCGGATATGGCTACACCTTC. It specifies CASRAGGGYGYTF. This chain joins TRBV7-2 and TRBJ1-2; TRBD1 agrees at 8 bases. With 6 bases clipped from V and 5 bases from J, the junction kept 5 bases outside the gene matches. CDR1 is SGHTA and CDR2 is FQGNSA in the germline V gene. The CDR3 totals 13 residues.

The sample holds a few counts of this clone. The rearrangement links TRBV2 to TRBJ1-1, with D hard to call. V lost 10 bases, J lost 2 bases, and 20 bases lay in between. This CDR3 contains 15 residues. CDR1 is SNHLY, CDR2 FYNNEI, per germline. The CDR3 nucleotides are TGTGCCACCCTGGAGAGAGGGTTCAGTAACACTGAAGCTTTCTTT. Translation: CATLERGFSNTEAFF.

The rearrangement joins TRBV19 to TRBJ1-6; no reliable D call. V was pared by 3 bases and J by 8 bases, with 17 bases between. Germline loops: CDR1 LNHDA, CDR2 SQIVND (reference sequence). The CDR3 totals 16 residues. The CDR3 reads CASSMTPASFYSPLHF. DNA of the CDR3: TGTGCCAGTAGTATGACACCCGCATCTTTCTATTCACCCCTCCACTTT.

CDR3 coding DNA: TGTGCCAGCAGACCATCAGGGGAGGGATCTGGAAACACCATATATTTT. Residues: CASRPSGEGSGNTIYF. The chain combines TRBV28 with TRBJ1-3; weak D call: TRBD1 (6 bases). The CDR3 has 16 amino acids. With 6 bases removed from V and 1 base from J, the gap between germline ends came to 16 bases. Germline V lookup: CDR1 MDHEN, CDR2 SYDVKM.

This chain connects TRBV3-1 (or the pseudogene TRBV3-2) to TRBJ2-2, with TRBD1 matching 11 bases. This CDR3 spans 15 amino acids. The V and J ends lost 1 base and 7 bases, in that order; junction bases with no gene match: 2. CDR1 LGHDT and CDR2 YNNKEL come from the germline V gene (reference sequence). The CDR3 protein is CASSQGTGGSGELFF. CDR3 sequence (DNA): TGTGCCAGCAGCCAAGGGACAGGGGGCAGCGGGGAGCTGTTTTTT.

As regards this clone: One end of the junction varies from germline; a read error may be responsible. The genes are TRBV11-3 and TRBJ1-1; the D gene is possibly TRBD1 (6 bases). CDR1 is SGHNT, CDR2 YENEEA, per germline. CDR3 size: 14 residues. The CDR3 protein is CASSLGGPNPEAFF. The CDR3 DNA follows: TGTGCCAGCAGCTTAGGGGGGCCGAACCCTGAAGCTTTCTTT.

The rearrangement uses TRBV6-2 or TRBV6-3 and TRBJ1-1, with 10 bases matching TRBD1. V dropped 3 bases and J dropped 8; count of bases not matched to a gene: 9. Germline V CDR1 and CDR2: MNHEY, SVGEGT. The CDR3 spans 15 residues. The chain's CDR3 is CASSYRDRGRKEAFF. In DNA, the CDR3 is TGTGCCAGCAGTTATCGAGACAGGGGGCGGAAGGAAGCTTTCTTT.

The chain recombines TRBV9 with TRBJ2-3; 11 bases match TRBD2. The CDR3 extends over 18 amino acids. From germline, CDR1 is SGDLS and CDR2 YYNGEE. With V trimmed by 3 bases and J by 0 bases, 9 bases remained unmatched. CDR3 amino acids: CASSAGLAGPSSTDTQYF. CDR3 nucleotides: TGTGCCAGCAGCGCAGGACTAGCGGGCCCTTCTAGCACAGATACGCAGTATTTT. The full variable domain, completed using reference TRBV9 and TRBJ2-3, is DSGVTQTPKHLITATGQRVTLRCSPRSGDLSVYWYQQSLDQGLQFLIQYYNGEERAKGNILERFSAQQFPDLHSELNLSSLELGDSALYFCASSAGLAGPSSTDTQYFGPGTRLTVL.

The V call is TRBV10-1, the J call TRBJ2-2, with 10 bases lining up with TRBD1. Germline V gene lookup returns CDR1 WNHNN and CDR2 SYGVQD (reference sequence). The V gene end was trimmed by 2 bases and the J gene end by 8 bases; junction bases not matched to a gene: 8. The CDR3 totals 16 residues. CDR3 DNA: TGCGCCAGCAGTGAGACCGGGACAGGGGATTCGGGGGAGCTGTTTTTT. It is translated as CASSETGTGDSGELFF.

CDR3 DNA: TGTGCCAGCAGCTACTTGACAGGAAAATACGAGCAGTACTTC. It codes for CASSYLTGKYEQYF. The chain uses TRBV27 and TRBJ2-7, with D maybe TRBD1 (6 bases). The V and J ends lost 6 bases and 4 bases respectively, with 16 bases between them. CDR3 length: 14 residues. Germline loops: CDR1 MNHEY, CDR2 SMNVEV (reference sequence).

The chain employs TRBV7-9 and TRBJ2-3, with D unresolved. The CDR3 is made up of 13 amino acids. V lost 5 bases and J 7 bases, leaving 13 bases between the germline ends. Germline V gene lookup returns CDR1 SEHNR and CDR2 FQNEAQ (reference sequence). CDR3 sequence reads: CASSRAPTNTQYF. CDR3 bases: TGTGCCAGCAGCCGAGCCCCCACGAATACGCAGTATTTT.

V is TRBV12-5 and J is TRBJ1-1; no definite D call. Deletions cut 1 base from V and 0 bases from J, with 15 bases between. The CDR3 loop spans 17 amino acids. Per germline, CDR1 LGHNT and CDR2 FRNRAP. The CDR3 DNA sequence: TGTGCTAGTGGTTTGGCTACCAGGCCAGGTCTGAACACTGAAGCTTTCTTT. Amino acids: CASGLATRPGLNTEAFF.

V gene TRBV20-1 combines with J gene TRBJ2-3, with TRBD2 as a possible D gene (5 bases). This CDR3 is 11 amino acids long. Trimming pared 6 bases from V and 9 bases from J, leaving 13 bases between. The V gene's germline CDR1 is DFQATT and CDR2 SNEGSKA (reference sequence). The CDR3 reads CSAPDLVTQYF. The CDR3 DNA is TGCAGTGCCCCGGACTTGGTCACGCAGTATTTT.

V usage is TRBV7-9 and J usage is TRBJ1-5; 10 bases agree with TRBD1. This CDR3 comprises 17 residues. The ends lost 3 bases at V and 4 bases at J; junction bases unmatched: 9. Germline lookup yields CDR1 SEHNR and CDR2 FQNEAQ (reference sequence). CDR3 amino acids: CASSFRAGGQGNQPQHF. CDR3 DNA sequence: TGTGCCAGCAGCTTCAGGGCGGGGGGACAGGGGAATCAGCCCCAGCATTTT.

This chain links TRBV4-2 with TRBJ1-1; no clear D. Germline CDR1 reads LGHNA; CDR2 reads YNFKEQ. This CDR3 contains 14 residues. V lost 0 bases to trimming and J lost 3 bases, with 8 bases between them. The CDR3 region is CASSQEDWDTEAFF. CDR3 in DNA: TGTGCCAGCAGCCAAGAGGACTGGGACACTGAAGCTTTCTTT.

The rearrangement links TRBV27 to TRBJ1-5; possible D gene TRBD1, 6 bases. V was cut by 5 bases and J by 5 bases, with 13 bases left in between. The CDR3 length is 14 residues. CDR1 and CDR2 from the germline V gene are MNHEY and SMNVEV (reference sequence). CDR3 sequence reads: CASSPTQGHQPQHF. The CDR3 DNA is TGTGCCAGCAGTCCTACACAGGGTCATCAGCCCCAGCATTTT.

The chain is built from TRBV30 and TRBJ1-5, with D unresolved. The V and J ends lost 3 bases and 4 bases respectively, with 10 bases between them. There are 13 residues in the CDR3. From germline, CDR1 is GTSNPN and CDR2 SVGIG (reference sequence). CDR3 in DNA: TGTGCCTGGAGGGTGGGCGGGAATCAGCCCCAGCATTTT. Protein: CAWRVGGNQPQHF. Based on the CDR3 plus reference TRBV30 and TRBJ1-5, the full variable domain is SQTIHQWPATLVQPVGSPLSLECTVEGTSNPNLYWYRQAAGRGLQLLFYSVGIGQISSEVPQNLSASRPQDRQFILSSKKLLLSDSGFYLCAWRVGGNQPQHFGDGTRLSIL.

The rearrangement links TRBV19 to TRBJ2-3; 10 bases agree with TRBD1. There are 14 residues in the CDR3. V trimming: 3 bases; J trimming: 3 bases; junction bases outside the gene matches: 0. Germline CDR1 LNHDA, CDR2 SQIVND (reference sequence). The CDR3 sequence is CASSMDRGTDTQYF. In DNA, the CDR3 is TGTGCCAGTAGTATGGACAGGGGGACAGATACGCAGTATTTT.

This rearrangement joins TRBV7-2 to TRBJ2-1; 12 positions agree with TRBD2. The CDR3 is 15 amino acids. The V and J ends lost 2 bases and 9 bases, in that order; junction bases with no gene match: 5. Germline V lookup: CDR1 SGHTA, CDR2 FQGNSA. The CDR3 sequence is CASSLSLAGGLEQFF. In DNA, the CDR3 is TGTGCCAGCAGCTTATCCCTAGCGGGGGGGCTTGAGCAGTTCTTC. The full variable domain, completed using reference TRBV7-2 and TRBJ2-1, is GAGVSQSPSNKVTEKGKDVELRCDPISGHTALYWYRQSLGQGLEFLIYFQGNSAPDKSGLPSDRFSAERTGGSVSTLTIQRTQQEDSAVYLCASSLSLAGGLEQFFGPGTRLTVL.

The chain joins TRBV28 to TRBJ1-6, with a tentative D call TRBD1 (6 bases). Germline V gives CDR1 MDHEN, CDR2 SYDVKM. This CDR3 is 15 amino acids long. Trimming took 2 bases from V and 9 from J, leaving 14 bases between them. The CDR3 reads CASSLDRRLSSPLHF. The CDR3 DNA sequence: TGTGCCAGCAGTTTAGACAGGCGCCTTAGTTCACCCCTCCACTTT.

The V call is TRBV28, the J call TRBJ2-7; 11 nucleotides match TRBD1. The junction had 6 bases not matched to a gene; V was cut back by 5 bases and J by 6 bases. The CDR3 sequence is 14 residues long. Per germline, CDR1 MDHEN and CDR2 SYDVKM. The CDR3 nucleotides are TGTGCCAGCAGTGTCGGGACAGGGGGGCTCGAGCAGTACTTC. It specifies CASSVGTGGLEQYF.

This chain joins TRBV2 and TRBJ1-6; D gene ambiguous. In germline, CDR1 is SNHLY, CDR2 FYNNEI. V was shortened by 3 bases and J by 6 bases, with 9 bases between the two germline ends. CDR3 size: 14 residues. CDR3 amino acids: CASSDRVGNSPLHF. The CDR3 nucleotides are TGTGCCAGCAGTGATCGGGTGGGTAATTCACCCCTCCACTTT.

This clone was observed once. J is TRBJ2-3 and V is TRBV12-3 or TRBV12-4; no clear D. Trimming pared 7 bases from V and 4 bases from J, leaving 9 bases between. The CDR3 is 12 residues long. The CDR3 here is CASKVEADTQYF. The CDR3 DNA reads TGTGCCAGCAAAGTCGAGGCAGATACGCAGTATTTT.